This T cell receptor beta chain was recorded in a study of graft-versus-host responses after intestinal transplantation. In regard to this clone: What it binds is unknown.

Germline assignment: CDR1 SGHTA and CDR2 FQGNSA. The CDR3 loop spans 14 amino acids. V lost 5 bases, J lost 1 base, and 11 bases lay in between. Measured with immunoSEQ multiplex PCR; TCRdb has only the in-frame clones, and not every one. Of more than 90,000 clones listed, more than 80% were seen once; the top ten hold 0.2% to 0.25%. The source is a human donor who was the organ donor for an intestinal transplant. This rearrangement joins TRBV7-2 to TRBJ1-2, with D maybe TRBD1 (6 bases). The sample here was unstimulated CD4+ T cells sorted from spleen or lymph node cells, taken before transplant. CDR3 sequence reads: CASSPDRNNYGYTF. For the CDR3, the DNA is TGTGCCAGCAGCCCTGACAGGAATAACTATGGCTACACCTTC.